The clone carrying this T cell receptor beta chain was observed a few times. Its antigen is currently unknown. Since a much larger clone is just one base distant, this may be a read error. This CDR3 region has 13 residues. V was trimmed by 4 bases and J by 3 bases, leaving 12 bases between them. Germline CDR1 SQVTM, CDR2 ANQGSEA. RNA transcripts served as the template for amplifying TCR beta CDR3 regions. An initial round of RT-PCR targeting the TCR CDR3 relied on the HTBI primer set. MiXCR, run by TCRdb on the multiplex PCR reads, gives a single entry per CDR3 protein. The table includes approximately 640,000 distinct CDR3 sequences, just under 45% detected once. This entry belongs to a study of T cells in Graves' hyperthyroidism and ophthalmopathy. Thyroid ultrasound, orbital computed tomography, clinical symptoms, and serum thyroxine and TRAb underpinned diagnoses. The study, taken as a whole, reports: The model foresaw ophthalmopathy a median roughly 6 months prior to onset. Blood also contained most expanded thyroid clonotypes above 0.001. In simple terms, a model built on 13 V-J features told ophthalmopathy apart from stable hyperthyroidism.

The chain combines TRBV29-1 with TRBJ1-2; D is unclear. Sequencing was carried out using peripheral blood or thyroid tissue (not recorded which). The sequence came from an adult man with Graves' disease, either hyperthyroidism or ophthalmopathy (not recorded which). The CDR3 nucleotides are TGCAGCGTTGGAGAGGGTTGGGACTATGGCTACACCTTC. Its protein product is CSVGEGWDYGYTF.